These T cell receptor beta chains were read from a single sample in a study of cytomegalovirus exposure and HLA in healthy donors. Produced via immunoSEQ multiplex PCR; TCRdb's table is partial and in-frame only. The table has some 120,000 clones, around three quarters seen once. The sample consisted of PBMCs. These receptors were obtained from a man aged 25 to 45 in good health and CMV-seropositive. The CDR3 runs from the conserved cysteine through the conserved F or W. The D gene is left open where the match is weak. Expanded clones get a size class; other rows say once, few or many, or leave the size out.

>TRBJ2-6|once|TRBD1|TRBV9
TGTGCCAGCAGCGCCCGGGACAGGGGCGACTCTGGGGCCAACGTCCTGACTTTC
CASSARDRGDSGANVLTF
>TRBJ2-6|.|.|TRBV6-4
TGTGCCAGTGGGATCTCTGGGGCCAACGGCCTGACTTTC
CASGISGANGLTF
>TRBJ1-2|.|.|TRBV6-1
TGTGCCAGCAGTGAAGGTCTGGGGGGAGTTTGGAGTTACACCTTC
CASSEGLGGVWSYTF
>TRBJ2-7|.|TRBD2|TRBV27
TGTGCCAGCAGCGAACTAGCGGGAGGGTACGAGCAGTACTTC
CASSELAGGYEQYF
>TRBJ2-1|once|.|TRBV28
TGTGCCAGCAGCCTCGGAGGTGAGGGCGGGGAGCAGTTCTTC
CASSLGGEGGEQFF
>TRBJ1-2|.|.|TRBV7-2
TGTGCCAGCAGCTCCCGGGTGGACTCTGGCTACACCTTC
CASSSRVDSGYTF
>TRBJ2-7|.|.|TRBV4-3
TGCGCCAGCAGCCAAGTTCGGTCAGGCAAGCAGTACTTC
CASSQVRSGKQYF
>TRBJ2-7|.|.|TRBV7-2
TGTGCCAGCAGCAGAGGCATCCCGGGGGTAGGGGAGCAGTACTTC
CASSRGIPGVGEQYF
>TRBJ1-1|.|.|TRBV30
TGTGCCTGGAGGAGGAACACTGAAGCTTTCTTT
CAWRRNTEAFF
>TRBJ2-1|.|TRBD2|TRBV7-2
TGTGCCAGCAGCTTAGGCGGGAGGGCGAACAATGAGCAGTTCTTC
CASSLGGRANNEQFF
>TRBJ2-7|.|.|TRBV7-6
TGTGCCAGCAGCCCCCCAGGTGAAGGTACCGAGCAGTACTTC
CASSPPGEGTEQYF
>TRBJ2-7|.|.|TRBV7-7
TGTGCTAGCAGCTTAACGGACAGCTCCTACGAGCAGTACTTC
CASSLTDSSYEQYF
>TRBJ2-1|.|.|TRBV7-3
TGTGCCAGCAGCTTAATCAGGGGGGATTACAATGAGCAGTTCTTC
CASSLIRGDYNEQFF
>TRBJ2-1|.|.|TRBV18
TGTGCCAGCTCACGCAGCGGCGGCAATGAGCAGTTCTTC
CASSRSGGNEQFF
>TRBJ1-5|.|.|TRBV9
TGTGCCAGCAGCGTCTCCCCGGGAGGCAATCAGCCCCAGCATTTT
CASSVSPGGNQPQHF
>TRBJ2-5|.|TRBD2|TRBV5-1
TGCGCCAGCAGCTTTAGCGGGGGACAAGAGACCCAGTACTTC
CASSFSGGQETQYF
>TRBJ2-3|.|TRBD2|TRBV10-3
TGTGCCACGACTAGCGCCGGCACAGATACGCAGTATTTT
CATTSAGTDTQYF
>TRBJ1-2|.|.|TRBV4-1
TGCGCCAGCAGCCGCATATACAGGGCAGACTATGGCTACACCTTC
CASSRIYRADYGYTF
>TRBJ2-7|.|TRBD2|TRBV4-3
TGCGCCAGCAGCCAAGAAGCTCGGGACTACGAGTACGAGCAGTACTTC
CASSQEARDYEYEQYF
>TRBJ1-2|.|TRBD1|TRBV6-6
TGTGCCAGCAGTTACGGGGGACAGGGGGCTTATGGCTACACCTTC
CASSYGGQGAYGYTF